The clone carrying this T cell receptor (beta chain) was observed many times. The antigen is undetermined. TCRdb redid the calling of the reads with MiXCR, one entry per CDR3 protein. This sample has almost 300,000 distinct CDR3 sequences; 8% to 10% occur once, and the top ten carry around 2.6%. These data come from a study of T cell repertoires in cytomegalovirus infection. Across the whole study: Shared public TCR beta signatures pointed to both CMV infection and a matching HLA type. Study-wide results and caveats: Frequencies of public TCR beta families were cumulated, and this identified carriers of CMV plus the relevant HLA. Across the ex vivo response, the dominant clonotypes were HLA-C-restricted CMV-specific TCR beta clonotypes.

Trimming removed 6 bases at V and 1 base at J, with 18 bases between. CDR3 length equals 16 residues. Looked up from germline, CDR1 is SGHAT and CDR2 is FQNNGV. The chain is built from TRBV11-2 and TRBJ2-5; possible D gene TRBD1, 6 bases. The source of this sequence is a human donor in good health (CMV status not recorded). Some clones in this sample may be carry-over from other donors' samples. The specimen was PBMCs. The CDR3 region has the DNA TGTGCCAGCAGATTCACAGGACAGAAGATCCAAGAGACCCAGTACTTC. Residues: CASRFTGQKIQETQYF.